The clone carrying this T cell receptor beta chain was recorded many times. Its cognate antigen is unknown. TCR beta VDJ combinations and CDR3 sequences were profiled from genomic DNA. MiXCR, applied by TCRdb to the reads, yields one record per CDR3 protein. The data contain around 42,000 distinct CDR3 sequences, roughly three fifths of them singletons. Patients who underwent sequencing had shown CD8+CD57+ cell expansion by flow cytometry. When blood sampling took place, the patients had received no therapy. This sample is part of a study of CD8+CD57+ T cells in acquired aplastic anemia. As for the study in general: Around 3.2 ug was the average amount of DNA from sorted CD4+ and CD8+ cells.

Findings and caveats of the study: Some 30 shared CD8+ CDR3s appeared highly expressed within patients' immunodominant clones. Any difference that existed in CD8+ Simpson's diversity between patients and controls was not significant.

The germline gives CDR1 DFQATT, CDR2 SNEGSKA (reference sequence). This CDR3 is 17 amino acids long. V lost 1 base and J lost 2; bases outside the gene matches: 13. Sequences were obtained from sorted CD4+, CD8+, or CD8+CD57+ T cells (not recorded which) from PBMCs. The chain has TRBV20-1 and TRBJ2-7; TRBD1 agrees at 8 bases. The TCR sequence derives from a human donor with aplastic anemia. In nucleotides, the CDR3 is TGCAGTGCTAGAGTTTATGGGGTTGGGACAGGAACCTACGAGCAGTACTTC. This codes for CSARVYGVGTGTYEQYF.